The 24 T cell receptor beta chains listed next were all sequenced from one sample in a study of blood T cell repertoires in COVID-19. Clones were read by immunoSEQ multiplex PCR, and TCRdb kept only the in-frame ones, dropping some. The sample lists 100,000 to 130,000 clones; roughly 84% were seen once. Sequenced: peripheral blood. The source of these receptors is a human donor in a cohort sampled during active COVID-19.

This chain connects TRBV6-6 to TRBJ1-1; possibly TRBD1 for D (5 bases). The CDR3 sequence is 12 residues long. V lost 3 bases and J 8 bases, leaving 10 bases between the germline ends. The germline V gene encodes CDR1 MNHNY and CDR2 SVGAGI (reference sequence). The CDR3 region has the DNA TGTGCCAGCAGTTATCGGGGGGACGAAGCTTTCTTT. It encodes CASSYRGDEAFF.

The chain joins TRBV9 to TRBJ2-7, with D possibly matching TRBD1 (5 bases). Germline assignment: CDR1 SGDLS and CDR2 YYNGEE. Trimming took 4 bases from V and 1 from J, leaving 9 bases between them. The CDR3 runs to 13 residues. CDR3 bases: TGTGCCAGCAGCACAGGACCTTCCTACGAGCAGTACTTC. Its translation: CASSTGPSYEQYF.

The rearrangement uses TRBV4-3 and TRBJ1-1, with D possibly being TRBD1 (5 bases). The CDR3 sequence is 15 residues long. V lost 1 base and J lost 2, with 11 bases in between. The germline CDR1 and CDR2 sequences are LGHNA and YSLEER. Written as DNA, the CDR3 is TGCGCCAGCAGCCAAGTGGCAGGGTCAAACACTGAAGCTTTCTTT. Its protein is CASSQVAGSNTEAFF.

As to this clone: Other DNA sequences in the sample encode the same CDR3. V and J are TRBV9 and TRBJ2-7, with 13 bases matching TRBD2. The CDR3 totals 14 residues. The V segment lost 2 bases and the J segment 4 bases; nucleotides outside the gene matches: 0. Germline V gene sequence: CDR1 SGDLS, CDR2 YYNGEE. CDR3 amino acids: CASSVGLAGYEQYF. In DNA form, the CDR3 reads TGTGCCAGCAGCGTGGGACTAGCGGGGTACGAGCAGTACTTC.

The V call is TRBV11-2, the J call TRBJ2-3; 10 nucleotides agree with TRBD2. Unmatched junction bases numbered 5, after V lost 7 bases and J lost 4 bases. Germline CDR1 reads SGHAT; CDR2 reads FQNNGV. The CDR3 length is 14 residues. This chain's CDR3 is CASTRTSGADTQYF. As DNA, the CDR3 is TGTGCCAGCACCCGGACTAGCGGAGCAGATACGCAGTATTTT.

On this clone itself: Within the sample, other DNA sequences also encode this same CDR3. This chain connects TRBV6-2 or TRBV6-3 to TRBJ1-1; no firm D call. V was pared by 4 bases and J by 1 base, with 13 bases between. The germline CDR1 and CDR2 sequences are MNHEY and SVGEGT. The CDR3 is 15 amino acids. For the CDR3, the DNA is TGTGCCAGCAGTTCCTATTACGTATCGAACACTGAAGCTTTCTTT. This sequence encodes CASSSYYVSNTEAFF.

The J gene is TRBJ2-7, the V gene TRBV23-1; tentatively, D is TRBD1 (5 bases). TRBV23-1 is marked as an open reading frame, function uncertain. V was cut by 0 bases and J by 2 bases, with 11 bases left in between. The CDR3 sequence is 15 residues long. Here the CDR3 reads CASSQSSREAYEQYF. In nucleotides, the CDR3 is TGCGCCAGCAGTCAATCGTCCAGGGAAGCCTACGAGCAGTACTTC.

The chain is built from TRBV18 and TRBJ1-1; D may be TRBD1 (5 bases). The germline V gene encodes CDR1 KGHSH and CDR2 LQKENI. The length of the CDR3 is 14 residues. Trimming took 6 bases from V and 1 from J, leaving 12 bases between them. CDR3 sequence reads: CASSPGPGNTEAFF. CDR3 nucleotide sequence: TGTGCCAGCTCCCCAGGGCCCGGGAACACTGAAGCTTTCTTT.

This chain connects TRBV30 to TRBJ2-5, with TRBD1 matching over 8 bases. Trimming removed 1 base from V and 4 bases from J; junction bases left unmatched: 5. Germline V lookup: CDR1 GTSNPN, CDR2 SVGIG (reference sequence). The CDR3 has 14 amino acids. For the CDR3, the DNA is TGTGCCTGGAGTGCTACAGGGGGAGGAGAGACCCAGTACTTC. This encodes CAWSATGGGETQYF.

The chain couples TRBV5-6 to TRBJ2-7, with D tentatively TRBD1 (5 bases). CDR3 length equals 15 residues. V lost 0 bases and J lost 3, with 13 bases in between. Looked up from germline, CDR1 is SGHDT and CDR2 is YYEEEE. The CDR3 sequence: CASSLGETEIYEQYV. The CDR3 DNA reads TGTGCCAGCAGCTTGGGCGAGACAGAAATCTACGAGCAGTACGTC.

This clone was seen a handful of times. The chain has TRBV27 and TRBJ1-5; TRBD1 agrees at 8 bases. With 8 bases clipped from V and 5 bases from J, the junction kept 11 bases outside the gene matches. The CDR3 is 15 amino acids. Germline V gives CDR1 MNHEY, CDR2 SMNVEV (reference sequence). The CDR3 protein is CASRPGGERYQPQHF. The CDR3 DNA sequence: TGTGCCAGCCGTCCAGGGGGCGAAAGGTATCAGCCCCAGCATTTT.

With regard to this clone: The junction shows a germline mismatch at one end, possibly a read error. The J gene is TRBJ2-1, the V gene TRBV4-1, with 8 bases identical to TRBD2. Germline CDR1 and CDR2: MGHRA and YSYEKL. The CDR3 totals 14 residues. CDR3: CASSQGEGLGPMIF. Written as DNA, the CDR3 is TGCGCCAGCAGCCAAGGGGAGGGACTAGGCCCCATGATCTTC.

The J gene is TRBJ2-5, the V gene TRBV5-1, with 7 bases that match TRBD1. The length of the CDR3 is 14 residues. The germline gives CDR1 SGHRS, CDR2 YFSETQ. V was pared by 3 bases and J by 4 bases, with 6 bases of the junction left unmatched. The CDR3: CASSSQGWRETQYF. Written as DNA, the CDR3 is TGCGCCAGCAGCTCACAGGGGTGGCGAGAGACCCAGTACTTC. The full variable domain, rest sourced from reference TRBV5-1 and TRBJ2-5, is KAGVTQTPRYLIKTRGQQVTLSCSPISGHRSVSWYQQTPGQGLQFLFEYFSETQRNKGNFPGRFSGRQFSNSRSEMNVSTLELGDSALYLCASSSQGWRETQYFGPGTRLLVL.

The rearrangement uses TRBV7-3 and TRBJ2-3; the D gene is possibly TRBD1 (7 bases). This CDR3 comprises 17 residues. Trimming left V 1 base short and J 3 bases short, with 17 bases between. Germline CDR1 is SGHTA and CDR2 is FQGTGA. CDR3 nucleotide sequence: TGTGCCAGCAGCTTAATAGGGCAGGCAGGGGGGACAGATACGCAGTATTTT. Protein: CASSLIGQAGGTDTQYF. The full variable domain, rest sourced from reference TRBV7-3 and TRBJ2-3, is GAGVSQTPSNKVTEKGKYVELRCDPISGHTALYWYRQSLGQGPEFLIYFQGTGAADDSGLPNDRFFAVRPEGSVSTLKIQRTERGDSAVYLCASSLIGQAGGTDTQYFGPGTRLTVL.

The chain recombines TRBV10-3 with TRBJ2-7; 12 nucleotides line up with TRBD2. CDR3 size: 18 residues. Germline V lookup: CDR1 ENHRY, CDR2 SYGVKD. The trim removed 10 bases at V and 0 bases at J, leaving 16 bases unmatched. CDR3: CATLSVTSGSNPSYEQYF. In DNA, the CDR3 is TGTGCCACCCTTTCCGTGACTAGCGGGAGTAATCCCTCCTACGAGCAGTACTTC.

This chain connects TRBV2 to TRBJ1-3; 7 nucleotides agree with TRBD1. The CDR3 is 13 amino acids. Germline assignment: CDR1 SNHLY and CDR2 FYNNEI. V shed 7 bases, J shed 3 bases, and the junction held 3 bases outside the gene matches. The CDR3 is CASKGQSGNTIYF. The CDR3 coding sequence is TGTGCCAGCAAGGGACAGAGTGGAAACACCATATATTTT.

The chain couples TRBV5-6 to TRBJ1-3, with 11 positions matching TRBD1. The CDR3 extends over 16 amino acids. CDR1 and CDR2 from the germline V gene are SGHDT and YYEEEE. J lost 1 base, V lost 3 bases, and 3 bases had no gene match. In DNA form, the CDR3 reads TGTGCCAGCAGCTGGACAGGGGGCAATTCTGGAAACACCATATATTTT. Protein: CASSWTGGNSGNTIYF.

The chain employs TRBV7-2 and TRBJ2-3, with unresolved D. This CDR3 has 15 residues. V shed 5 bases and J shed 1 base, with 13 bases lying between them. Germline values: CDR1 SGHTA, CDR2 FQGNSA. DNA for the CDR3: TGTGCCAGCAGCCAAACTCCCGCCGGCACAGATACGCAGTATTTT. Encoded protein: CASSQTPAGTDTQYF.

CDR3 protein: CASSGERGNTIYF. CDR3 bases: TGTGCCAGTAGCGGGGAGCGTGGAAACACCATATATTTT. This chain joins TRBV19 and TRBJ1-3; D is unclear. V lost 6 bases and J lost 3, with 9 bases in between. Germline values: CDR1 LNHDA, CDR2 SQIVND (reference sequence). The CDR3 spans 13 residues.

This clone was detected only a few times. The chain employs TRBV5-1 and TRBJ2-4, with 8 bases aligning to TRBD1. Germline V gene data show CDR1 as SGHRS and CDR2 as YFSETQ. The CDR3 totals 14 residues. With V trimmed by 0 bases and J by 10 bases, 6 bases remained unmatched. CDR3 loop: CASSLGQGASIQYF. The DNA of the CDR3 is TGCGCCAGCAGCTTGGGGCAGGGGGCGAGTATTCAGTACTTC.

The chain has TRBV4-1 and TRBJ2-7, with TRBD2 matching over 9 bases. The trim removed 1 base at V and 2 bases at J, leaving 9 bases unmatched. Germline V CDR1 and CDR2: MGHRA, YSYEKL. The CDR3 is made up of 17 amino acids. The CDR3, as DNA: TGCGCCAGCAGCCAAGGGATTAGCGGGAGTGTCCCCTACGAGCAGTACTTC. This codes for CASSQGISGSVPYEQYF.

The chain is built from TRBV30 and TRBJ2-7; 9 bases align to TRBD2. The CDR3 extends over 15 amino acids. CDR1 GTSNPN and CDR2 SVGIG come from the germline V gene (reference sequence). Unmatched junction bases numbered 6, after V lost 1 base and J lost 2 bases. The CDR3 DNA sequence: TGTGCCTGGAGTGGGTTAGCGGGAGCCCCCTACGAGCAGTACGTC. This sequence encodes CAWSGLAGAPYEQYV.

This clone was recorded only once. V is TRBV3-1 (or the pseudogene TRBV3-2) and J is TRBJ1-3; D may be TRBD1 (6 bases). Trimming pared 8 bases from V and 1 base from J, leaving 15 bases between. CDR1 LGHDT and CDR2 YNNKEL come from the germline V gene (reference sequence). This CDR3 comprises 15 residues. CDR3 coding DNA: TGTGCCAGCTTCCGGGACACGGGTTCTGGAAACACCATATATTTT. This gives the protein CASFRDTGSGNTIYF.

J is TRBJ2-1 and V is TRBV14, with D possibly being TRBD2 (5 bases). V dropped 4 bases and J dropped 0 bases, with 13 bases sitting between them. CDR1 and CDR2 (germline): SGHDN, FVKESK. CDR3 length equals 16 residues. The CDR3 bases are TGTGCCAGCAGCCCCCTAGCCGTAGTCTCCTACAATGAGCAGTTCTTC. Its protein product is CASSPLAVVSYNEQFF. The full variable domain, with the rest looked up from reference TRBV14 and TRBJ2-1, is EAGVTQFPSHSVIEKGQTVTLRCDPISGHDNLYWYRRVMGKEIKFLLHFVKESKQDESGMPNNRFLAERTGGTYSTLKVQPAELEDSGVYFCASSPLAVVSYNEQFFGPGTRLTVL.